Here is one T cell receptor (beta chain) with its context. Its antigen is currently not known. No per-base quality is available; no much larger clone lies one base away. These data originate in a study of beta chain features in type 1 diabetes listed by TCRdb under 2018. At the level of the whole study: Mean age, gender distribution, total cell number and subset yield did not differ between patients and healthy donors. A total of 107,917,701 sorted cells were examined across all samples, and RNA yield correlated strongly with the number of cells per subset. The study compared TCRB repertoires of sorted circulating CD4+ T cell subsets between recently diagnosed type 1 diabetes patients and matched healthy donors. Regulatory and stem cell-like memory subsets were isolated from only 8 patients and about 8 healthy donors, whereas naive and central memory subsets came from all 28 donors. Results the study describes overall, beyond this receptor: Naive, central memory and regulatory TCRB repertoires appeared to be more alike among patients than among healthy donors. At VDJ recombination sites, type 1 diabetes patients had fewer insertions and more deleted nucleotides, which implies abnormalities in thymic rearrangement. Because small numbers of individuals were included in the HLA sub-analyses, any influence of HLA type on TCRB rearrangement was left unresolved. Because cDNA was sequenced instead of genomic DNA, highly expressing activated cells could be over-represented, though the groups showed no difference in activation or CD3 levels. A moderate but significant shortening of TCRB CDR3 length was observed in type 1 diabetes patients in all four CD4+ subsets. PCR might favor shorter templates, but patient and control samples were amplified and corrected together, so any skew would affect both groups equally.

The entire isolated RNA was reverse transcribed using the High Capacity cDNA Reverse Transcription Kit, and thus expressed TCRB transcripts were sequenced. Deep immunoSEQ sequencing was performed on naive, central memory and regulatory T cell samples, with an average of roughly 3.6 million total reads per sample. Sorted cells were lysed in RLT buffer, and RNA was extracted using DNase-treated RNeasy Micro or Mini kits according to cell number. Each cell subset was processed on its own to prevent cross-contamination, while patient and healthy donor samples were processed together. TCRB sequences were amplified from cDNA with the immunoSEQ multiplex PCR, producing 87-bp fragments spanning the CDR3 region. Sequencing of the amplicons was done on the Illumina HiSeq platform. The published analysis was carried out like this. Synthetic template baselines were used to correct PCR bias computationally, reads within Hamming distance 2 were collapsed, and singletons that could not be merged were discarded. Reads were aligned against IMGT to assign V, D and J genes, CDR3 length and insertions or deletions at six rearrangement sites. Within each subset, clonotype counts were normalized to the number of sorted cells before true diversity and Gini coefficients were calculated with the tcR R package. The overlap coefficient, calculated on TCRB nucleotide sequences, was used to quantify repertoire sharing. As a proxy for the pre-selection repertoire, out-of-frame TCRB sequences from naive cells were analyzed. TCRdb carries this immuneACCESS record with in-frame sequences only. Its versions omit some clonotypes, under half of them owing to an unresolved V gene in the studies checked, with the rest unexplained. V and J calls plus clone size are reproduced from that table; the DNA served to infer D and trimming. A total of about 350,000 clones appear in this sample, roughly a fifth of them only once. Of the sample, around 0.045% is held by the ten largest clones.

Here V drops 5 bases and J drops 3 bases, and the junction holds 6 bases not matched to any gene. From its cysteine to its phenylalanine, the CDR3 spans 14 amino acids. Just the 42-base CDR3 DNA is kept, in frame starting at base 1. CDR1 and CDR2 are drawn from the germline V gene: SGHTA, FQGNSA. A single peripheral blood draw of around 120 mL on average was collected from each donor into heparinised tubes. A BD FACSAria II and a panel including CD45RO, CCR7, CD25, CD127, CD95 and CD27 were used to sort naive, central memory, regulatory and stem cell-like memory CD4+ T cells. A purity above 98% was achieved for all sorted populations. Right away, PBMCs were isolated by Lymphoprep density gradient centrifugation and were stained directly, with no culture step. So that batch effects would be minimized, each experiment stained and sorted samples in pairs, pairing one healthy donor with one patient.

The sample taken for sequencing was naive CD4+ T cells from blood. The sample's cell subset or site label, decoded: true naive CD4+ T cells. Here the chain combines TRBV7-2 and TRBJ1-1, and 7 junction bases match TRBD1. This sequence originates from a woman between 18 and 30 years old in good health. The CDR3 reads CASSLQGRDTEAFF. The DNA sequence follows: TGTGCCAGCAGCCTACAGGGGCGTGACACTGAAGCTTTCTTT. When the CDR3 is completed using the reference TRBV7-2 and TRBJ1-1 genes on either side, the full variable domain is GAGVSQSPSNKVTEKGKDVELRCDPISGHTALYWYRQSLGQGLEFLIYFQGNSAPDKSGLPSDRFSAERTGGSVSTLTIQRTQQEDSAVYLCASSLQGRDTEAFFGQGTRLTVV.